The next 32 T cell receptor beta chains were all read from a single sample in a study of PD-L1 blockade in urothelial cancer. The table came from immunoSEQ multiplex PCR; TCRdb's copy has only in-frame clones and leaves some out. Here the sample spans 130,000 or so clones, around 85% being singletons. Time point here: pretreatment peripheral blood. Source: PBMCs, taken around atezolizumab (anti-PD-L1) treatment. These receptors all come from a man between 45 and 60 years old with urothelial cancer.

This chain uses TRBV28 with TRBJ1-1; 7 bases align to TRBD1. This CDR3 comprises 15 residues. CDR1 and CDR2 from the germline V gene are MDHEN and SYDVKM. V was clipped by 4 bases and J by 0 bases; unmatched bases: 5. The CDR3 DNA reads as TGTGCCAGCAGTTACAGGGGAGTCATGAACACTGAAGCTTTCTTT. Amino acids: CASSYRGVMNTEAFF.

In this sample, this clone turned up a few times. CDR3 in amino acids: CASTLMGGKHQPQHF. The CDR3 DNA reads TGTGCCAGCACGTTAATGGGGGGAAAGCATCAGCCCCAGCATTTT. The V and J genes are TRBV21-1 and TRBJ1-5. TRBV21-1 is noted as a pseudogene. CDR3 length: 15 amino acids.

This clone was counted a single time. The chain couples TRBV19 to TRBJ2-5; 7 bases line up with TRBD1. V gave up 3 bases and J gave up 1 base; unmatched junction bases: 2. CDR3 length: 14 residues. The germline V gene encodes CDR1 LNHDA and CDR2 SQIVND (reference sequence). CDR3 coding DNA: TGTGCCAGTAGTATGGGACAGACCCAAGAGACCCAGTACTTC. This sequence encodes CASSMGQTQETQYF.

The chain links TRBV7-9 to TRBJ2-1; 10 bases are a match to TRBD1. CDR1 and CDR2 from the germline V gene are SEHNR and FQNEAQ (reference sequence). Trimming took 7 bases from V and 5 from J; bases not matched to a gene: 8. CDR3 length equals 15 residues. The CDR3 region has the DNA TGTGCCAGCACCCCCCGGGACAGGGGACACAATGAGCAGTTCTTC. It codes for CASTPRDRGHNEQFF.

V gene TRBV11-2 combines with J gene TRBJ2-1; 9 bases line up with TRBD2. V was clipped by 1 base and J by 5 bases; unmatched bases: 6. The CDR3 is made up of 16 amino acids. Germline values: CDR1 SGHAT, CDR2 FQNNGV. The CDR3: CASSLAGLAPNNEQFF. The CDR3 nucleotides are TGTGCCAGCAGCTTAGCAGGACTAGCGCCAAACAATGAGCAGTTCTTC.

CDR3 protein: CASSLGPESGNEQFF. Written as DNA, the CDR3 is TGCGCCAGCAGCTTGGGACCGGAGAGCGGCAATGAGCAGTTCTTC. The chain is built from TRBV5-1 and TRBJ2-1, with a tentative D call TRBD2 (5 bases). Germline V CDR1 and CDR2: SGHRS, YFSETQ. CDR3 size: 15 residues. Trimming pared 0 bases from V and 6 bases from J, leaving 13 bases between.

The count of this clone is one. This chain links TRBV6-5 with TRBJ1-5; no definite D call. CDR1 is MNHEY, CDR2 SVGAGI, per germline. Trimming removed 6 bases from V and 7 bases from J, with 13 bases in between. The CDR3 has 13 residues. CDR3 loop: CASSDPGGQPQHF. The CDR3 DNA follows: TGTGCCAGCAGCGACCCGGGAGGGCAGCCCCAGCATTTT.

V and J are TRBV4-1 and TRBJ2-3, with 8 bases that match TRBD2. Per the germline V gene, CDR1 is MGHRA and CDR2 is YSYEKL. The CDR3 consists of 18 residues. V gave up 0 bases and J gave up 0 bases; unmatched junction bases: 8. Written as DNA, the CDR3 is TGCGCCAGCAGCCAAGAAGGGACGGGGGGGACAAGCACAGATACGCAGTATTTT. It translates to CASSQEGTGGTSTDTQYF.

The rearrangement uses TRBV7-9 and TRBJ2-1; TRBD2 is a possible D gene (6 bases). The CDR3 is 16 residues long. Germline CDR1 SEHNR, CDR2 FQNEAQ (reference sequence). V was cut by 1 base and J by 0 bases, with 10 bases left in between. CDR3 region: CASSLGAGRSYNEQFF. CDR3 sequence (DNA): TGTGCCAGCAGCTTAGGAGCGGGTCGCTCCTACAATGAGCAGTTCTTC.

This chain connects TRBV9 to TRBJ2-5; D perhaps matches TRBD1 (5 bases). The CDR3 contains 13 residues. Germline V gene sequence: CDR1 SGDLS, CDR2 YYNGEE. Trimming shortened V by 6 bases and J by 5 bases, and 14 bases separated the two germline ends. The CDR3 nucleotides are TGTGCCAGCACCCCGCCAGGGAAGGAGACCCAGTACTTC. Translating gives CASTPPGKETQYF.

The chain is built from TRBV19 and TRBJ2-7; 8 nucleotides match TRBD1. The V segment lost 5 bases and the J segment 9 bases; nucleotides outside the gene matches: 15. This CDR3 comprises 15 residues. In germline, CDR1 is LNHDA, CDR2 SQIVND (reference sequence). CDR3 nucleotides: TGTGCCAGTAGTCGACCCGGGACAGGTACGTCGGTGCAGTACTTC. Protein: CASSRPGTGTSVQYF. Variable domain in full (rest from reference TRBV19 and TRBJ2-7): DGGITQSPKYLFRKEGQNVTLSCEQNLNHDAMYWYRQDPGQGLRLIYYSQIVNDFQKGDIAEGYSVSREKKESFPLTVTSAQKNPTAFYLCASSRPGTGTSVQYFGPGTRLTVT.

V is TRBV5-1 and J is TRBJ1-5, with 8 bases lining up with TRBD1. Germline V CDR1 and CDR2: SGHRS, YFSETQ. The CDR3 runs 16 residues. V trimming: 0 bases; J trimming: 3 bases; junction bases outside the gene matches: 5. CDR3 in DNA: TGCGCCAGCAGCTTGGACGGACAGGGACCCAATCAGCCCCAGCATTTT. Translated: CASSLDGQGPNQPQHF.

Concerning this clone itself: The junction departs from germline at one end; a sequencing error may be responsible. The gene calls are TRBV20-1 and TRBJ2-3; tentatively, D is TRBD1 (6 bases). Germline V CDR1 and CDR2: DFQATT, SNEGSKA (reference sequence). The CDR3 contains 9 residues. The CDR3 bases are TGCAGTGTTTGGGGGCCTCTGGATTTT. This gives the protein CSVWGPLDF.

The rearrangement uses TRBV6-6 and TRBJ1-6, with TRBD1 matching over 8 bases. J was trimmed by 7 bases and V by 6 bases; bases with no gene match: 8. Germline loops: CDR1 MNHNY, CDR2 SVGAGI (reference sequence). This CDR3 is built from 15 residues. CDR3 nucleotides: TGTGCCAGCAGATCCAGACAGGGGCCGAATTCACCCCTCCACTTT. Its translation is CASRSRQGPNSPLHF.

The rearrangement links TRBV7-2 to TRBJ1-5; 7 bases line up with TRBD1. This CDR3 is built from 14 residues. The germline gives CDR1 SGHTA, CDR2 FQGNSA. V was pared by 2 bases and J by 4 bases, with 2 bases of the junction left unmatched. The CDR3 DNA reads as TGTGCCAGCAGCTTAAACAGGGGTAATCAGCCCCAGCATTTT. Encoded protein: CASSLNRGNQPQHF.

The chain couples TRBV7-8 to TRBJ2-2; D is perhaps TRBD2 (6 bases). CDR3 size: 13 residues. The germline V and J ends were trimmed by 7 bases and 6 bases, with 12 bases remaining between them. Germline V gene sequence: CDR1 SGHVS, CDR2 FQNEAQ. CDR3 residues: CASNARRAGELFF. In DNA, the CDR3 is TGTGCCAGCAACGCGCGGAGGGCCGGGGAGCTGTTTTTT. Together with reference TRBV7-8 and TRBJ2-2, the CDR3 gives the full variable domain: GAGVSQSPRYKVAKRGQDVALRCDPISGHVSLFWYQQALGQGPEFLTYFQNEAQLDKSGLPSDRFFAERPEGSVSTLKIQRTQQEDSAVYLCASNARRAGELFFGEGSRLTVL.

The chain has TRBV19 and TRBJ1-2; D gene ambiguous. This CDR3 contains 14 residues. CDR1 is LNHDA, CDR2 SQIVND, per germline (reference sequence). Trimming removed 4 bases from V and 5 bases from J, with 14 bases in between. The CDR3: CASSRMDQVYGYTF. The CDR3, as DNA: TGTGCCAGTAGTAGAATGGATCAGGTATATGGCTACACCTTC.

The chain is built from TRBV5-4 and TRBJ2-5; 7 bases fit TRBD2. The CDR3 is 14 residues long. Germline CDR1 and CDR2: SGHNT and YYREEE (reference sequence). The V gene end was trimmed by 3 bases and the J gene end by 1 base; junction bases not matched to a gene: 3. The CDR3 loop reads CASSSKRGQETQYF. CDR3 coding DNA: TGTGCCAGCAGCTCCAAGCGGGGCCAAGAGACCCAGTACTTC. The full variable domain, rest sourced from reference TRBV5-4 and TRBJ2-5, is ETGVTQSPTHLIKTRGQQVTLRCSSQSGHNTVSWYQQALGQGPQFIFQYYREEENGRGNFPPRFSGLQFPNYSSELNVNALELDDSALYLCASSSKRGQETQYFGPGTRLLVL.

This clone is a singleton in its sample. V usage is TRBV6-5 and J usage is TRBJ1-2; D ambiguous. Germline V CDR1 and CDR2: MNHEY, SVGAGI. V shed 2 bases and J shed 4 bases, with 8 bases lying between them. CDR3 size: 13 residues. CDR3 in DNA: TGTGCCAGCAGTTACGGGTCAGGCTATGGCTACACCTTC. Translated: CASSYGSGYGYTF.

The chain couples TRBV4-1 to TRBJ2-7; D might be TRBD2 (5 bases). V was pared by 1 base and J by 5 bases, with 15 bases between. Looked up from germline, CDR1 is MGHRA and CDR2 is YSYEKL. The CDR3 totals 15 residues. CDR3 coding DNA: TGCGCCAGCAGCCAAGGTTTAGGAGGTATAGACGAGCAGTACTTC. Amino acid sequence: CASSQGLGGIDEQYF.

This chain connects TRBV9 to TRBJ1-2; 10 bases align to TRBD1. Trimming at V came to 0 bases and at J to 2 bases, leaving 4 bases not matched to a gene. Germline CDR1 and CDR2: SGDLS and YYNGEE. The CDR3 runs to 16 residues. The CDR3 spells CASSVGGQGVNYGYTF. CDR3 DNA sequence: TGTGCCAGCAGCGTAGGAGGACAGGGGGTGAACTATGGCTACACCTTC.

This sequence joins TRBV5-4 and TRBJ2-7; possible D gene TRBD1, 5 bases. V lost 2 bases and J lost 1, with 16 bases in between. The germline V gene has CDR1 SGHNT and CDR2 YYREEE (reference sequence). The CDR3 is 16 amino acids. This CDR3 reads CASSLGVELPSYEQYF. The CDR3 coding sequence is TGTGCCAGCAGCTTAGGGGTAGAACTTCCTTCCTACGAGCAGTACTTC.

V is TRBV29-1 and J is TRBJ2-1, with 7 bases that match TRBD1. CDR3 length: 13 residues. V lost 6 bases and J lost 2; bases outside the gene matches: 4. In germline, CDR1 is SQVTM, CDR2 ANQGSEA. The CDR3 region is CSVRGTTYNEQFF. The CDR3 DNA reads as TGCAGCGTCAGGGGGACGACCTACAATGAGCAGTTCTTC.

The V and J genes are TRBV27 and TRBJ2-7; 11 bases line up with TRBD1. Germline CDR1 MNHEY, CDR2 SMNVEV (reference sequence). The CDR3 length is 16 residues. The trim removed 6 bases at V and 6 bases at J, leaving 13 bases unmatched. As DNA, the CDR3 is TGTGCCAGCAGAAGCCACCGGGACAGGGGGTTTCCCGAGCAGTACTTC. Translation gives CASRSHRDRGFPEQYF.

The chain combines TRBV7-3 with TRBJ1-1; D not resolved. There are 14 residues in the CDR3. Germline V gene sequence: CDR1 SGHTA, CDR2 FQGTGA. V gave up 0 bases and J gave up 3 bases, with 8 bases separating them. CDR3 DNA: TGTGCCAGCAGCTTAACACGAGGAGACACTGAAGCTTTCTTT. The encoded protein is CASSLTRGDTEAFF.

The chain employs TRBV5-1 and TRBJ2-2, with a weak D call TRBD2 (5 bases). CDR1 is SGHRS and CDR2 is YFSETQ in the germline V gene. The CDR3 is 13 residues long. V was shortened by 2 bases and J by 5 bases, with 7 bases between the two germline ends. The DNA for the CDR3 is TGCGCCAGCAGCTTTGAGGGTACCGGGGAGCTGTTTTTT. Translated: CASSFEGTGELFF. Variable domain in full (rest from reference TRBV5-1 and TRBJ2-2): KAGVTQTPRYLIKTRGQQVTLSCSPISGHRSVSWYQQTPGQGLQFLFEYFSETQRNKGNFPGRFSGRQFSNSRSEMNVSTLELGDSALYLCASSFEGTGELFFGEGSRLTVL.

The chain is built from TRBV2 and TRBJ2-1; TRBD1 agrees at 10 bases. Germline V lookup: CDR1 SNHLY, CDR2 FYNNEI. With V trimmed by 3 bases and J by 6 bases, 5 bases remained unmatched. This CDR3 contains 15 residues. Here the CDR3 DNA reads TGTGCCAGCAGTGACGACAGGGGGCGTAGCAATGAGCAGTTCTTC. As protein: CASSDDRGRSNEQFF.

This chain links TRBV5-6 with TRBJ1-5; 7 bases are shared with TRBD1. Looked up from germline, CDR1 is SGHDT and CDR2 is YYEEEE. Unmatched junction bases numbered 8, after V lost 4 bases and J lost 4 bases. The CDR3 has 15 amino acids. Here the CDR3 reads CASSLTGLSNQPQHF. The CDR3 DNA follows: TGTGCCAGCAGCCTGACAGGGTTGAGTAATCAGCCCCAGCATTTT.

This clone was observed a single time. The CDR3, as DNA: TGTGCCAGCAGCTTAGCAGGGGTAGGGAACACTGAAGCTTTCTTT. Protein product: CASSLAGVGNTEAFF. The V and J genes are TRBV7-9 and TRBJ1-1, with a weak D call TRBD1 (5 bases). The CDR3 has 15 residues. Trimming removed 0 bases from V and 1 base from J, with 9 bases in between. Germline V gene data show CDR1 as SEHNR and CDR2 as FQNEAQ (reference sequence). The full variable domain, its missing parts supplied by reference TRBV7-9 and TRBJ1-1, is DTGVSQNPRHKITKRGQNVTFRCDPISEHNRLYWYRQTLGQGPEFLTYFQNEAQLEKSRLLSDRFSAERPKGSFSTLEIQRTEQGDSAMYLCASSLAGVGNTEAFFGQGTRLTVV.

The CDR3 DNA is TGTGCCAGCAGCCTTGTCCGAGGTGGGACCCAGTACTTC. This translates into CASSLVRGGTQYF. The V gene is TRBV28, the J gene TRBJ2-5; D is uncertain. The CDR3 length is 13 residues. The germline gives CDR1 MDHEN, CDR2 SYDVKM. Trimming left V 6 bases short and J 7 bases short, with 15 bases between.

The chain links TRBV29-1 to TRBJ1-2; no clear D. The CDR3 has 13 residues. CDR1 and CDR2 from the germline V gene are SQVTM and ANQGSEA. With 2 bases removed from V and 3 bases from J, the gap between germline ends came to 10 bases. CDR3 coding DNA: TGCAGCGTTGAAAAGGAGCGCGACTATGGCTACACCTTC. Its protein product is CSVEKERDYGYTF.

This chain links TRBV7-2 with TRBJ1-1, with a weak D call TRBD1 (6 bases). The length of the CDR3 is 15 residues. Trimming removed 5 bases at V and 5 bases at J, with 18 bases between. CDR1 and CDR2 from the germline V gene are SGHTA and FQGNSA. The CDR3 DNA is TGTGCCAGCAGCCAACAGGGTATCGAAAGAACTGAAGCTTTCTTT. Its protein is CASSQQGIERTEAFF.